The 26 T cell receptor beta chains below come from one sample, sequenced in a study of OX40 agonist ivuxolimab in advanced cancers. TCRdb keeps only in-frame clones here, not all; method: immunoSEQ multiplex PCR. This table has around 92,000 clones, approximately 93% appearing once. The source material was CD4+ or CD8+ T cells sorted from blood, sampled in a trial of the OX40 agonist ivuxolimab. The receptors stem from an adult with an advanced solid tumor such as melanoma, head and neck, liver or kidney cancer.

This clone was detected only once. The chain recombines TRBV19 with TRBJ2-7, with a tentative D call TRBD1 (5 bases). This CDR3 has 14 amino acids. Germline V gives CDR1 LNHDA, CDR2 SQIVND (reference sequence). Trimming stripped 4 bases from V and 3 bases from J, with 13 bases between. The CDR3 DNA reads TGTGCCAGTAGTAAGGGGCGTCCCCACTACGAGCAGTACTTC. As protein: CASSKGRPHYEQYF.

The table lists this clone with a count of one. The chain is built from TRBV4-1 and TRBJ1-1; a possible D gene is TRBD1 (5 bases). This CDR3 has 14 amino acids. The germline V and J ends were trimmed by 3 bases and 4 bases, with 12 bases remaining between them. Germline assignment: CDR1 MGHRA and CDR2 YSYEKL. The CDR3 DNA reads as TGCGCCAGCAGCCATCGAGATCAGGGCACTGAAGCTTTCTTT. It is translated as CASSHRDQGTEAFF.

The chain links TRBV7-8 to TRBJ2-2, with a weak D call TRBD2 (5 bases). This CDR3 spans 19 amino acids. Germline V lookup: CDR1 SGHVS, CDR2 FQNEAQ. Trimming pared 4 bases from V and 0 bases from J, leaving 21 bases between. The CDR3 DNA reads TGTGCCAGCAGCTGGCCGAGGATTAGCGCAAGTGCGAACACCGGGGAGCTGTTTTTT. This gives the protein CASSWPRISASANTGELFF. Full variable domain (remainder filled in from reference TRBV7-8 and TRBJ2-2): GAGVSQSPRYKVAKRGQDVALRCDPISGHVSLFWYQQALGQGPEFLTYFQNEAQLDKSGLPSDRFFAERPEGSVSTLKIQRTQQEDSAVYLCASSWPRISASANTGELFFGEGSRLTVL.

CDR3: CASSRQPPRTDTQYF. The CDR3 bases are TGTGCCAGCAGTAGGCAGCCTCCTCGCACAGATACGCAGTATTTT. J is TRBJ2-3 and V is TRBV6-5; no clear D gene. Germline V lookup: CDR1 MNHEY, CDR2 SVGAGI. This CDR3 has 15 amino acids. Trimming pared 5 bases from V and 1 base from J, leaving 13 bases between.

The V gene is TRBV2, the J gene TRBJ2-1; 7 nucleotides match TRBD2. This CDR3 contains 16 residues. Looked up from germline, CDR1 is SNHLY and CDR2 is FYNNEI. After removal of 5 bases from V and 0 bases from J, the junction contained 7 bases not matched to a gene. CDR3 coding DNA: TGTGCCAGCAGTTTTGGGGGGGGAGGCTCCTACAATGAGCAGTTCTTC. Its protein product is CASSFGGGGSYNEQFF.

This sequence joins TRBV12-2 and TRBJ2-7; the table names TRBD2, a call not compared with the DNA. TRBV12-2 is a listed pseudogene. The length of the CDR3 is 16 residues. This chain's CDR3 is CASRLPASGSSYEQYV. The CDR3 bases are TGTGCAAGTCGCTTACCAGCTAGCGGGAGCTCCTACGAGCAGTACGTC.

The genes are TRBV13 and TRBJ2-1, with a tentative D call TRBD2 (6 bases). Germline values: CDR1 PRHDT, CDR2 FYEKMQ (reference sequence). V was cut by 0 bases and J by 7 bases, with 16 bases left in between. The CDR3 covers 16 residues. CDR3 nucleotides: TGTGCCAGCAGCTTAGGCCGGGGGACGACGGGGAATGAGCAGTTCTTC. It yields the protein CASSLGRGTTGNEQFF.

The chain combines TRBV9 with TRBJ2-1, with D possibly matching TRBD1 (6 bases). Germline V gene lookup returns CDR1 SGDLS and CDR2 YYNGEE. V lost 4 bases, J lost 11 bases, and 13 bases lay in between. This CDR3 spans 12 amino acids. CDR3 sequence reads: CASSQLGGKQFF. CDR3 coding DNA: TGTGCCAGCAGCCAACTAGGGGGTAAGCAGTTCTTC. Full variable domain (missing parts from reference TRBV9 and TRBJ2-1): DSGVTQTPKHLITATGQRVTLRCSPRSGDLSVYWYQQSLDQGLQFLIQYYNGEERAKGNILERFSAQQFPDLHSELNLSSLELGDSALYFCASSQLGGKQFFGPGTRLTVL.

V is TRBV18 and J is TRBJ1-5; D gene ambiguous. Germline V CDR1 and CDR2: KGHSH, LQKENI. V shed 2 bases and J shed 4 bases, with 9 bases lying between them. The CDR3 runs 14 residues. The CDR3 bases are TGTGCCAGCTCACCAGCGGCCTCTAATCAGCCCCAGCATTTT. Translated: CASSPAASNQPQHF. Full variable domain (outside the CDR3, taken from reference TRBV18 and TRBJ1-5): NAGVMQNPRHLVRRRGQEARLRCSPMKGHSHVYWYRQLPEEGLKFMVYLQKENIIDESGMPKERFSAEFPKEGPSILRIQQVVRGDSAAYFCASSPAASNQPQHFGDGTRLSIL.

The J gene is TRBJ1-2, the V gene TRBV4-1, with 8 bases matching TRBD1. Germline lookup yields CDR1 MGHRA and CDR2 YSYEKL. V dropped 2 bases and J dropped 4; count of bases not matched to a gene: 12. The CDR3 has 17 amino acids. Written as DNA, the CDR3 is TGCGCCAGCAGCCAACCTACCGGGACAGGTCTTATCTATGGCTACACCTTC. Its protein product is CASSQPTGTGLIYGYTF.

The rearrangement joins TRBV28 to TRBJ1-3, with 9 bases identical to TRBD1. The V and J ends lost 0 bases and 4 bases, in that order; junction bases with no gene match: 4. From germline, CDR1 is MDHEN and CDR2 SYDVKM. CDR3 length: 16 amino acids. CDR3 in DNA: TGTGCCAGCAGTTTATGGAACAGGGGGCCCGGAAACACCATATATTTT. Translation gives CASSLWNRGPGNTIYF.

The chain is built from TRBV6-1 and TRBJ2-7; TRBD2 aligns across 8 bases. The CDR3 spans 15 residues. Trimming took 7 bases from V and 3 from J; bases not matched to a gene: 11. Germline CDR1 reads MNHNS; CDR2 reads SASEGT. The CDR3 nucleotides read TGTGCCAGCATACCTTTCGGGAGGGGTAGCTACGAGCAGTACTTC. Translating it yields CASIPFGRGSYEQYF.

In its sample, this clone was seen once. V is TRBV5-6 and J is TRBJ1-6; 9 positions agree with TRBD1. This CDR3 spans 15 amino acids. Germline V gives CDR1 SGHDT, CDR2 YYEEEE. V was clipped by 0 bases and J by 10 bases; unmatched bases: 5. The CDR3 DNA reads TGTGCCAGCAGCTTGGAACAGGGGGCCCGGTCACCCCTCCACTTT. Translation: CASSLEQGARSPLHF.

This sequence joins TRBV28 and TRBJ1-1; perhaps TRBD1 as D (6 bases). This CDR3 spans 15 amino acids. From germline, CDR1 is MDHEN and CDR2 SYDVKM. V was trimmed by 7 bases and J by 6 bases, leaving 21 bases between them. Written as DNA, the CDR3 is TGTGCCAGCACCATATCAACAGGGTGGGAGTCTGAAGCTTTCTTT. As protein: CASTISTGWESEAFF.

The chain employs TRBV27 and TRBJ1-3; D is unclear. V dropped 6 bases and J dropped 2 bases, with 17 bases sitting between them. The CDR3 has 16 amino acids. Germline V gene sequence: CDR1 MNHEY, CDR2 SMNVEV (reference sequence). The CDR3 sequence: CASSPSVSETGNTIYF. For the CDR3, the DNA is TGTGCCAGCAGCCCCTCCGTGAGTGAAACTGGAAACACCATATATTTT.

Note on this clone: Other DNA sequences from this sample encode an identical CDR3 as well. The chain has TRBV5-4 and TRBJ2-3, with D possibly matching TRBD1 (6 bases). V lost 2 bases, J lost 2 bases, and 9 bases lay in between. The CDR3 has 14 amino acids. Germline loops: CDR1 SGHNT, CDR2 YYREEE (reference sequence). DNA of the CDR3: TGTGCCAGCAGCTTTGGACAGTCCACAGATACGCAGTATTTT. Its translation is CASSFGQSTDTQYF.

This chain connects TRBV11-1 to TRBJ2-1; 8 bases are a match to TRBD2. CDR1 is SGHAT and CDR2 is FQDESV in the germline V gene (reference sequence). J lost 1 base, V lost 4 bases, and 9 bases had no gene match. The CDR3 totals 17 residues. CDR3 nucleotide sequence: TGTGCCAGCAGCTCCCAACTAGCGGAGAAATCCTACAATGAGCAGTTCTTC. Protein: CASSSQLAEKSYNEQFF.

The chain has TRBV7-2 and TRBJ1-5, with 10 bases that match TRBD1. The CDR3 extends over 16 amino acids. V gave up 4 bases and J gave up 7 bases; unmatched junction bases: 10. Germline V gene sequence: CDR1 SGHTA, CDR2 FQGNSA. The CDR3 DNA reads as TGTGCCAGCAGCTACTGGGGGACAGGGGCAAGCCAGCCCCAGCATTTT. This gives the protein CASSYWGTGASQPQHF.

V usage is TRBV29-1 and J usage is TRBJ2-3, with 7 bases aligning to TRBD2. From germline, CDR1 is SQVTM and CDR2 ANQGSEA. Germline trimming cut 2 bases from V and 1 base from J; bases unmatched to any gene: 3. The CDR3 spans 14 residues. The CDR3 DNA follows: TGCAGCGTTGAAAGAACTAGCGGCACAGATACGCAGTATTTT. It codes for CSVERTSGTDTQYF.

The chain couples TRBV11-3 to TRBJ2-1, with D uncertain. The CDR3 totals 13 residues. Germline loops: CDR1 SGHNT, CDR2 YENEEA. Trimming stripped 2 bases from V and 6 bases from J, with 8 bases between. CDR3 sequence (DNA): TGTGCCAGCAGCTTATTTCGAGGCAATGAGCAGTTCTTC. Encoded protein: CASSLFRGNEQFF. The whole variable domain, filled in from reference TRBV11-3 and TRBJ2-1, reads EAGVVQSPRYKIIEKKQPVAFWCNPISGHNTLYWYLQNLGQGPELLIRYENEEAVDDSQLPKDRFSAERLKGVDSTLKIQPAELGDSAVYLCASSLFRGNEQFFGPGTRLTVL.

The V call is TRBV28, the J call TRBJ2-1, with D maybe TRBD2 (5 bases). The CDR3 totals 14 residues. V gave up 7 bases and J gave up 7 bases, with 17 bases separating them. Germline V lookup: CDR1 MDHEN, CDR2 SYDVKM. Here the CDR3 DNA reads TGTGCCAGCACTACCCCGGGGAAGGTAAATGAGCAGTTCTTC. Its translation: CASTTPGKVNEQFF. The variable domain in full, completed from reference TRBV28 and TRBJ2-1, reads DVKVTQSSRYLVKRTGEKVFLECVQDMDHENMFWYRQDPGLGLRLIYFSYDVKMKEKGDIPEGYSVSREKKERFSLILESASTNQTSMYLCASTTPGKVNEQFFGPGTRLTVL.

V and J are TRBV2 and TRBJ1-2; 12 nucleotides line up with TRBD1. Looked up from germline, CDR1 is SNHLY and CDR2 is FYNNEI. This CDR3 has 16 amino acids. The V gene end was trimmed by 2 bases and the J gene end by 8 bases; junction bases not matched to a gene: 9. The CDR3 loop reads CASSESLGQGARGYTF. In nucleotides, the CDR3 is TGTGCCAGCAGTGAATCTCTGGGACAGGGGGCGAGAGGCTACACCTTC.

The chain carries TRBV4-2 and TRBJ2-1; TRBD2 matches 7 bases. Germline V CDR1 and CDR2: LGHNA, YNFKEQ. CDR3 length: 15 residues. V lost 1 base and J lost 5; bases outside the gene matches: 5. The CDR3, as DNA: TGTGCCAGCAGCCAAGCTGGCGGGAGAAACAATGAGCAGTTCTTC. Translation gives CASSQAGGRNNEQFF.

V usage is TRBV5-1 and J usage is TRBJ2-2; D gene unclear. Trimming left V 5 bases short and J 4 bases short, with 9 bases between. Germline loops: CDR1 SGHRS, CDR2 YFSETQ. The CDR3 has 13 amino acids. The CDR3 loop reads CASSLAVTGELFF. Here the CDR3 DNA reads TGCGCCAGCAGTCTGGCGGTCACCGGGGAGCTGTTTTTT. Together with reference TRBV5-1 and TRBJ2-2, the CDR3 gives the full variable domain: KAGVTQTPRYLIKTRGQQVTLSCSPISGHRSVSWYQQTPGQGLQFLFEYFSETQRNKGNFPGRFSGRQFSNSRSEMNVSTLELGDSALYLCASSLAVTGELFFGEGSRLTVL.

This clone was observed a few times. The chain joins TRBV18 to TRBJ2-3, with D possibly being TRBD1 (5 bases). V shed 8 bases and J shed 3 bases, with 9 bases lying between them. Germline CDR1 is KGHSH and CDR2 is LQKENI. This CDR3 is 12 amino acids long. CDR3 sequence reads: CASATVTDTQYF. The CDR3 coding sequence is TGTGCCAGCGCGACAGTTACAGATACGCAGTATTTT. Supplemented by reference TRBV18 and TRBJ2-3, the full variable domain reads NAGVMQNPRHLVRRRGQEARLRCSPMKGHSHVYWYRQLPEEGLKFMVYLQKENIIDESGMPKERFSAEFPKEGPSILRIQQVVRGDSAAYFCASATVTDTQYFGPGTRLTVL.

In its sample, this clone was seen a few times. Other nucleotide sequences in the sample specify the same CDR3. J is TRBJ1-5 and V is TRBV30; no definite D call. V was trimmed by 0 bases and J by 0 bases, leaving 3 bases between them. Germline V gene sequence: CDR1 GTSNPN, CDR2 SVGIG (reference sequence). This CDR3 has 13 amino acids. The CDR3 reads CAWSVDSNQPQHF. CDR3 DNA sequence: TGTGCCTGGAGTGTGGATAGCAATCAGCCCCAGCATTTT.